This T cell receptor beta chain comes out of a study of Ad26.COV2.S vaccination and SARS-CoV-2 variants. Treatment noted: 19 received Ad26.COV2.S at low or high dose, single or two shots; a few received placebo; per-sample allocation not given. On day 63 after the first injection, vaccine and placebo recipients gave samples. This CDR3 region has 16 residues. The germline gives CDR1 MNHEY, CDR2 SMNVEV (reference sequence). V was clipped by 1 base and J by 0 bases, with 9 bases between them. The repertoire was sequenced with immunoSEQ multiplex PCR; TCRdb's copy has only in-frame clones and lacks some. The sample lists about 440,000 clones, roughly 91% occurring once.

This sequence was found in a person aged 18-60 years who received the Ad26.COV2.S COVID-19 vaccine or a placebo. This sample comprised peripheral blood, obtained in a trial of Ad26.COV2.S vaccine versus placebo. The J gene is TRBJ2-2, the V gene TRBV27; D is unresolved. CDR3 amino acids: CASSLYGSPNTGELFF. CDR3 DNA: TGTGCCAGCAGTTTATATGGGTCACCGAACACCGGGGAGCTGTTTTTT.